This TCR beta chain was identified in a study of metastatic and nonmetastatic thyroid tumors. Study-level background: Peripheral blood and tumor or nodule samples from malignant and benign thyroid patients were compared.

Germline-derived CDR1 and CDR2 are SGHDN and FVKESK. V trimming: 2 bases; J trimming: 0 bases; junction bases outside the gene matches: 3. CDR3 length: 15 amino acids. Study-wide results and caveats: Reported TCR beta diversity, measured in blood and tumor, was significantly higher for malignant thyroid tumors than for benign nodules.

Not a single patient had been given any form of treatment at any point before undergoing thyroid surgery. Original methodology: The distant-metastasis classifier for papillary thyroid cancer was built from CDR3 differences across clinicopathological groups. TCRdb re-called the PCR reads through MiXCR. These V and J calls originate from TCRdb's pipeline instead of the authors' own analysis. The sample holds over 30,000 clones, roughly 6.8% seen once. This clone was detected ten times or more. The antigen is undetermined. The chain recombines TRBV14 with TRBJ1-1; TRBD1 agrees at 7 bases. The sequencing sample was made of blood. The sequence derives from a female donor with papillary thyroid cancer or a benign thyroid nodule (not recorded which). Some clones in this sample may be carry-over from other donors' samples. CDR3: CASSQNRGLNTEAFF. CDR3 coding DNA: TGTGCCAGCAGCCAAAACAGGGGATTGAACACTGAAGCTTTCTTT.